The following is a T cell receptor beta chain sequence with its context. The data were obtained in a study of T cells in Graves' hyperthyroidism and ophthalmopathy. Thyroid ultrasound, orbital computed tomography, clinical symptoms, and serum thyroxine and TRAb underpinned diagnoses. Regions amplified from RNA transcripts were the TCR beta CDR3 regions. TCR CDR3 underwent first-round RT-PCR with the HTBI primer set. A single record per CDR3 protein comes from TCRdb applying MiXCR to the multiplex PCR reads. In the table there are over 500,000 distinct CDR3 sequences, 15% to 20% of which are singletons. This CDR3 region has 14 residues. The germline V gene encodes CDR1 DFQATT and CDR2 SNEGSKA (reference sequence). The V end lost 3 bases, the J end lost 3 bases, and 14 bases lay between the germline ends.

The sample was blood. V gene TRBV20-1 combines with J gene TRBJ1-1; possibly TRBD1 for D (5 bases). The TCR sequence derives from a woman younger than 30 with Graves' ophthalmopathy. The CDR3 loop is CSARSRDRDTEAFF. The DNA for the CDR3 is TGCAGTGCTAGGAGCAGGGACCGCGACACTGAAGCTTTCTTT.